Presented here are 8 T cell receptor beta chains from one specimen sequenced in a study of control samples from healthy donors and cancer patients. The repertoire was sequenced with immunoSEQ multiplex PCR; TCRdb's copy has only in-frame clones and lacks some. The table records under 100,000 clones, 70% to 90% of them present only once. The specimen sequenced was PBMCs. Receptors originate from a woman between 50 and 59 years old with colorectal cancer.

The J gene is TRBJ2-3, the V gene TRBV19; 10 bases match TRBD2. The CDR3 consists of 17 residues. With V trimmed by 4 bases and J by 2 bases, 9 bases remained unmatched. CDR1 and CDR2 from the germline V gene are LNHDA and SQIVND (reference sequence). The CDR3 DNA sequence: TGTGCCAGTAGTACTCCGCTAGCGGGGGACCACACAGATACGCAGTATTTT. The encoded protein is CASSTPLAGDHTDTQYF.

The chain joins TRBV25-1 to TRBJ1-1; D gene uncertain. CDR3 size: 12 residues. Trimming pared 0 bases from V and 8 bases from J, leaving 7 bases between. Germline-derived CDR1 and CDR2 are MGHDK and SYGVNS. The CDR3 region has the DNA TGTGCCAGCAGTGAATACGGCAGGGAAGCTTTCTTT. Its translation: CASSEYGREAFF.

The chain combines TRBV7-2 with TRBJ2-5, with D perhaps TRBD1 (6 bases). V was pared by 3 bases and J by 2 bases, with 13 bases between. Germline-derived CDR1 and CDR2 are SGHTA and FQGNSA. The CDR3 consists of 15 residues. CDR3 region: CASSFRQGQQETQYF. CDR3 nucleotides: TGTGCCAGCAGCTTCAGGCAAGGACAGCAAGAGACCCAGTACTTC. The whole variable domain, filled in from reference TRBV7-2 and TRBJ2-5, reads GAGVSQSPSNKVTEKGKDVELRCDPISGHTALYWYRQSLGQGLEFLIYFQGNSAPDKSGLPSDRFSAERTGGSVSTLTIQRTQQEDSAVYLCASSFRQGQQETQYFGPGTRLLVL.

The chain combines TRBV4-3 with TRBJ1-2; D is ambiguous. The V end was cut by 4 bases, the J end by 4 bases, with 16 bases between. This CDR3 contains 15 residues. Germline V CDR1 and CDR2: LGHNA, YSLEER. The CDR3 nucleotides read TGCGCCAGCAGCCCCAATTTTGACGGACTCTATGGCTACACCTTC. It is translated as CASSPNFDGLYGYTF.

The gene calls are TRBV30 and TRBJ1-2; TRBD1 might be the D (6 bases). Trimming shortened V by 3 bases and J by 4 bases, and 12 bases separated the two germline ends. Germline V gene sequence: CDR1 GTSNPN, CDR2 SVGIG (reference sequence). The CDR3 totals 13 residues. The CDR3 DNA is TGTGCCTGGAGACAGGGCCAGAGCTATGGCTACACCTTC. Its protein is CAWRQGQSYGYTF.

The CDR3 DNA follows: TGTGCCAGCAGCTCCTGGGCCGCCGCTCTCTATGGCTACACCTTC. Amino acids: CASSSWAAALYGYTF. The V gene is TRBV7-9, the J gene TRBJ1-2; D gene unclear. CDR3 length: 15 residues. Germline CDR1 SEHNR, CDR2 FQNEAQ (reference sequence). Trimming removed 4 bases from V and 4 bases from J, with 16 bases in between.

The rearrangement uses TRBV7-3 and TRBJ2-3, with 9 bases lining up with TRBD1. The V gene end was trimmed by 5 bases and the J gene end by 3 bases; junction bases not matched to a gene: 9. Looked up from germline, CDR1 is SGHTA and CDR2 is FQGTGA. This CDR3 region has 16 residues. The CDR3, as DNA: TGTGCCAGCAGCCCCGGGGGGACAGGGTCAACAGATACGCAGTATTTT. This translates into CASSPGGTGSTDTQYF.

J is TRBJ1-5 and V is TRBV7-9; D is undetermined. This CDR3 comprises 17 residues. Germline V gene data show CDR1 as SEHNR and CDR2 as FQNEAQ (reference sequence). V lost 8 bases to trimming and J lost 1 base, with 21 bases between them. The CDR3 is CASLGVGHSLSNQPQHF. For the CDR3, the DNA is TGTGCCAGCTTAGGAGTAGGGCACAGCCTGAGCAATCAGCCCCAGCATTTT.